These 16 T cell receptor beta chains were sequenced from one sample in a study of CD4 T cells in relation to SARS-CoV-2 and coronaviruses. Unexposed donor CD4+ T cells date from about 2011-2018, before the COVID-19 pandemic. Profiled with immunoSEQ multiplex PCR; TCRdb holds only in-frame clones, not every one. The table lists approximately 59,000 clones, around 87% of them singletons. Sequenced: memory CD4+ T cells from PBMCs. All receptors derive from a human donor in good health.

The chain links TRBV29-1 to TRBJ1-6; TRBD1 matches at 9 bases. The CDR3 has 13 residues. The V and J ends lost 1 base and 10 bases, in that order; junction bases with no gene match: 2. CDR1 and CDR2 (germline): SQVTM, ANQGSEA. The DNA of the CDR3 is TGCAGCGTTGAAGCGGACAGGGGCTCACCCCTCCACTTT. As protein: CSVEADRGSPLHF.

The gene calls are TRBV4-2 and TRBJ1-1; the D is unclear. Per germline, CDR1 LGHNA and CDR2 YNFKEQ. CDR3 length: 16 residues. V shed 0 bases and J shed 1 base, with 12 bases lying between them. The CDR3 protein is CASSQEFGRTNTEAFF. The CDR3, as DNA: TGTGCCAGCAGCCAAGAGTTTGGACGGACGAACACTGAAGCTTTCTTT.

The chain is built from TRBV28 and TRBJ2-7; 12 nucleotides match TRBD2. V shed 8 bases and J 2 bases; nucleotides not matched to a gene: 25. This CDR3 region has 21 residues. Germline values: CDR1 MDHEN, CDR2 SYDVKM. Here the CDR3 reads CASLNYTLRLAGAHQAYEQYF. In DNA form, the CDR3 reads TGTGCCAGCTTAAACTACACCCTCCGACTAGCGGGGGCACACCAAGCCTACGAGCAGTACTTC.

This clone was picked up a small number of times. The chain links TRBV10-3 to TRBJ1-5; D gene unclear. The CDR3 contains 16 residues. Germline lookup yields CDR1 ENHRY and CDR2 SYGVKD. The CDR3 is CVTGSALLDSNQPQHF. CDR3 DNA sequence: TGTGTGACGGGTTCAGCGCTTTTGGACAGCAATCAGCCCCAGCATTTT.

The CDR3, as DNA: TGTGCCAGCAGCCCCCGGGGAGGGACCTACGAGCAGTACTTC. Amino acid sequence: CASSPRGGTYEQYF. The chain recombines TRBV7-3 with TRBJ2-7; 7 bases agree with TRBD2. V shed 5 bases and J 2 bases; nucleotides not matched to a gene: 6. This CDR3 is 14 amino acids long. Germline CDR1 and CDR2: SGHTA and FQGTGA. The variable domain in full, with the rest retrieved from reference TRBV7-3 and TRBJ2-7, is GAGVSQTPSNKVTEKGKYVELRCDPISGHTALYWYRQSLGQGPEFLIYFQGTGAADDSGLPNDRFFAVRPEGSVSTLKIQRTERGDSAVYLCASSPRGGTYEQYFGPGTRLTVT.

The V and J genes are TRBV5-5 and TRBJ1-1; D gene uncertain. Trimming took off 4 bases at V and 2 bases at J, with 9 bases between the two ends. The CDR3 spans 13 residues. Germline V lookup: CDR1 SGHKS, CDR2 YYEKEE (reference sequence). CDR3 nucleotides: TGTGCCAGCAGCCTTCAGGCCAACACTGAAGCTTTCTTT. Amino acids: CASSLQANTEAFF.

The chain has TRBV7-3 and TRBJ2-5; 11 bases are a match to TRBD1. The CDR3 consists of 14 residues. Looked up from germline, CDR1 is SGHTA and CDR2 is FQGTGA. The V segment lost 5 bases and the J segment 5 bases; nucleotides outside the gene matches: 4. CDR3 sequence reads: CASSPGQGAETQYF. The CDR3 DNA follows: TGTGCCAGCAGCCCAGGACAGGGGGCGGAGACCCAGTACTTC.

This rearrangement joins TRBV5-1 to TRBJ2-2; D is perhaps TRBD2 (7 bases). CDR1 is SGHRS and CDR2 is YFSETQ in the germline V gene. The V end lost 4 bases, the J end lost 5 bases, and 18 bases lay between the germline ends. This CDR3 contains 16 residues. CDR3 sequence reads: CASSPGGGAETGELFF. The CDR3 coding sequence is TGCGCCAGCAGCCCGGGCGGGGGCGCAGAAACCGGGGAGCTGTTTTTT.

The chain combines TRBV27 with TRBJ2-7; D uncertain. The CDR3 is made up of 13 amino acids. Per the germline V gene, CDR1 is MNHEY and CDR2 is SMNVEV (reference sequence). The germline V and J ends were trimmed by 7 bases and 6 bases, with 16 bases remaining between them. In nucleotides, the CDR3 is TGTGCCAGCACCTCTCTCGTTGACGGCGAGCAGTACTTC. Encoded protein: CASTSLVDGEQYF.

The chain combines TRBV6-5 with TRBJ2-7, with D perhaps matching TRBD1 or TRBD2 (6 bases each). The CDR3 contains 15 residues. Trimming left V 0 bases short and J 3 bases short, with 12 bases between. In germline, CDR1 is MNHEY, CDR2 SVGAGI. The chain's CDR3 is CASSYSPQGGYEQYF. CDR3 DNA sequence: TGTGCCAGCAGTTACTCGCCACAGGGAGGCTACGAGCAGTACTTC.

The chain carries TRBV9 and TRBJ2-7, with D hard to call. Per germline, CDR1 SGDLS and CDR2 YYNGEE. V gave up 5 bases and J gave up 4 bases, with 16 bases separating them. CDR3 size: 14 residues. CDR3 amino acids: CASSEALTSYEQYF. The CDR3 DNA is TGTGCCAGCAGTGAAGCGCTAACCTCATACGAGCAGTACTTC. The entire variable domain, with the rest obtained from reference TRBV9 and TRBJ2-7, is as follows: DSGVTQTPKHLITATGQRVTLRCSPRSGDLSVYWYQQSLDQGLQFLIQYYNGEERAKGNILERFSAQQFPDLHSELNLSSLELGDSALYFCASSEALTSYEQYFGPGTRLTVT.

The rearrangement uses TRBV6-2 or TRBV6-3 and TRBJ2-7, with TRBD1 matching 11 bases. The CDR3 is 14 amino acids. The trim removed 4 bases at V and 9 bases at J, leaving 8 bases unmatched. Per the germline V gene, CDR1 is MNHEY and CDR2 is SVGEGT. DNA for the CDR3: TGTGCCAGCAGTTCGGGACAGGGGGTCCATCGGCAGTACTTC. Amino acid sequence: CASSSGQGVHRQYF.

This chain connects TRBV3-1 (or the pseudogene TRBV3-2) to TRBJ2-6; D gene ambiguous. The V and J ends lost 4 bases and 0 bases respectively, with 4 bases between them. The germline V gene has CDR1 LGHDT and CDR2 YNNKEL (reference sequence). This CDR3 comprises 14 residues. CDR3 nucleotides: TGTGCCAGCAGCCGCCCCTCTGGGGCCAACGTCCTGACTTTC. Protein: CASSRPSGANVLTF.

The V call is TRBV7-3, the J call TRBJ2-1; maybe TRBD2 (5 bases). Germline V gene lookup returns CDR1 SGHTA and CDR2 FQGTGA. This CDR3 is 15 amino acids long. Trimming took 5 bases from V and 0 from J, leaving 11 bases between them. The CDR3 DNA is TGTGCCAGCAGCGGTCTAGGGAGCTCCTACAATGAGCAGTTCTTC. This sequence encodes CASSGLGSSYNEQFF.

This rearrangement joins TRBV30 to TRBJ2-1; weak D call: TRBD2 (6 bases). CDR1 is GTSNPN and CDR2 is SVGIG in the germline V gene (reference sequence). The CDR3 sequence is 16 residues long. With 0 bases removed from V and 2 bases from J, the gap between germline ends came to 14 bases. CDR3 nucleotides: TGTGCCTGGAGTGTACGGCGGGACCCGCCCTACAATGAGCAGTTCTTC. It yields the protein CAWSVRRDPPYNEQFF.

The chain employs TRBV5-4 and TRBJ2-3; 7 bases map to TRBD2. V shed 7 bases and J 2 bases; nucleotides not matched to a gene: 10. The CDR3 totals 15 residues. CDR1 is SGHNT and CDR2 is YYREEE in the germline V gene (reference sequence). This chain's CDR3 is CASSPSGMTTDTQYF. The CDR3 DNA sequence: TGTGCCAGCTCCCCGAGCGGGATGACCACAGATACGCAGTATTTT.